The clone carrying this TCR beta chain was detected only a few times. Its specificity is unknown. The J segment lost 3 bases and the V segment lost 0 bases, leaving 8 bases of the junction unmatched. This CDR3 comprises 18 residues. Germline lookup yields CDR1 MNHNS and CDR2 SASEGT. TCRdb reanalysed the reads using MiXCR and keeps one entry per CDR3 protein. The sample has some 800,000 distinct CDR3 sequences; 25% to 30% are singletons. This record belongs to a study of T cell repertoires in cytomegalovirus infection. Study information: Selected CMV epitopes included recently identified HLA-C-restricted ones as well as well-studied HLA-B-restricted ones. An indication of both CMV infection and matching HLA type came from public TCR beta signatures. Whole-study findings and limits: Across the ex vivo response, the dominant clonotypes were HLA-C-restricted CMV-specific TCR beta clonotypes.

This material consisted of cultured CD8+ T cells from PBMCs, taken from culture after CMV antigen stimulation. The TCR originated in a human donor in good health (CMV status not recorded). Some clones in this sample may be carry-over from other donors' samples. V and J are TRBV6-1 and TRBJ2-1, with 10 bases that match TRBD2. As DNA, the CDR3 is TGTGCCAGCAGTGAAGCGCAACTAGCGGGGCCCTTCTACAATGAGCAGTTCTTC. Protein product: CASSEAQLAGPFYNEQFF.